These T cell receptor beta chains were read from a single sample in a study of blood T cell repertoires in COVID-19. Assay used: immunoSEQ multiplex PCR; TCRdb lists only in-frame clones, some missing. The data contain some 24,000 clones, more than 75% of them singletons. The sequencing input was peripheral blood. The receptors originated from a man in his fifties or sixties with active COVID-19. Both conserved end residues are part of each CDR3. Fields, in order: J gene, V gene, clone size, CDR3 length, D gene, CDR3 protein, CDR3 DNA. D genes are given only for firm matches. Size is stated for part of the rows, as once, few or many counts, or as a class when the clone is expanded.

TRBJ2-1	TRBV9	.	15	TRBD1	CASSDRDSSYNEQFF	TGTGCCAGCAGCGACCGGGACAGTTCCTACAATGAGCAGTTCTTC
TRBJ2-2	TRBV7-2	.	17	TRBD2	CASSTGASGVGSGELFF	TGTGCCAGCAGCACCGGAGCTAGCGGGGTAGGGTCCGGGGAGCTGTTTTTT
TRBJ2-6	TRBV2	.	15	.	CASSEGGAGANVLTF	TGTGCCAGCAGTGAAGGGGGGGCTGGGGCCAACGTCCTGACTTTC
TRBJ1-2	TRBV10-3	.	16	.	CAIRDSPSLSNYGYTF	TGTGCCATCAGGGACAGCCCTTCTCTATCTAACTATGGCTACACCTTC
TRBJ2-7	TRBV19	.	13	TRBD2	CASSRTSSYEQYF	TGTGCCAGTAGCCGGACTAGCTCCTACGAGCAGTACTTC
TRBJ1-5	TRBV4-3	.	17	.	CASSPIFTEIIHQPQHF	TGCGCCAGCAGCCCCATCTTTACAGAGATAATTCATCAGCCCCAGCATTTT
TRBJ2-7	TRBV18	.	13	.	CASSPGAHYEQYF	TGTGCCAGCTCACCGGGGGCCCACTACGAGCAGTACTTC
TRBJ2-3	TRBV24-1	.	16	TRBD1	CATSGGQGASTDTQYF	TGTGCCACCAGTGGGGGACAGGGGGCTAGCACAGATACGCAGTATTTT
TRBJ1-5	TRBV9	.	14	.	CASSVDGSRQPQHF	TGTGCCAGCAGCGTAGACGGTTCTCGGCAGCCCCAGCATTTT
TRBJ2-1	TRBV5-1	few	14	.	CASSSSGRPDEQFF	TGCGCCAGCAGCTCGAGCGGAAGGCCCGATGAGCAGTTCTTC
TRBJ2-7	TRBV29-1	few	13	TRBD1	CSARDRDSYEQYF	TGCAGCGCTAGGGACAGGGACTCCTACGAGCAGTACTTC
TRBJ2-3	TRBV7-2	.	17	TRBD2	CASSLGLAGAATDTQYF	TGTGCCAGCAGCTTAGGACTAGCGGGAGCTGCCACAGATACGCAGTATTTT
TRBJ2-5	TRBV7-9	.	14	.	CASSLKGGRETQYF	TGTGCCAGCAGCCTCAAAGGGGGACGGGAGACCCAGTACTTC
TRBJ1-2	TRBV28	.	14	.	CASSLLRGFYGYTF	TGTGCCAGCAGTTTATTGCGGGGGTTCTATGGCTACACCTTC
TRBJ2-1	TRBV28	.	15	TRBD2	CASRVTSGRLYEQFF	TGTGCCAGCAGGGTAACTAGCGGGAGGTTATATGAGCAGTTCTTC
TRBJ2-5	TRBV2	.	13	.	CASSEDHAETQYF	TGTGCCAGCAGTGAAGATCACGCGGAGACCCAGTACTTC
TRBJ2-1	TRBV29-1	once	15	.	CSVQRVGGPSVEQFF	TGCAGCGTTCAAAGGGTCGGGGGGCCTAGTGTTGAGCAGTTCTTC
TRBJ2-1	TRBV4-3	.	17	TRBD2	CASSQVMLAASYNEQFF	TGCGCCAGCAGCCAAGTTATGCTAGCGGCATCCTACAATGAGCAGTTCTTC
TRBJ2-2	TRBV25-1	.	15	.	CASSDVQGNTGELFF	TGTGCCAGCAGTGATGTCCAGGGGAACACCGGGGAGCTGTTTTTT
TRBJ1-6	TRBV6-1	.	14	.	CASSDRGRNSPLHF	TGTGCCAGCAGTGACAGGGGACGGAATTCACCCCTCCACTTT
TRBJ1-1	TRBV5-1	.	15	TRBD1	CASSQGQGANTEAFF	TGCGCCAGCAGCCAAGGACAGGGGGCGAACACTGAAGCTTTCTTT
TRBJ2-7	TRBV15	.	17	.	CATSSPVGGPVPHEQYF	TGTGCCACCAGCAGCCCCGTGGGGGGGCCAGTTCCCCACGAGCAGTACTTC
TRBJ2-3	TRBV7-9	.	17	TRBD2	CASSLLSGRVGADTQYF	TGTGCCAGCAGCTTATTGAGCGGGAGGGTTGGCGCAGATACGCAGTATTTT
TRBJ2-2	TRBV9	.	15	.	CASSDRFSHTGELFF	TGTGCCAGCAGCGACCGGTTCTCACACACCGGGGAGCTGTTTTTT
TRBJ2-5	TRBV28	.	14	TRBD2	CASRWSGGRETQYF	TGTGCCAGCAGGTGGAGCGGGGGACGGGAGACCCAGTACTTC
TRBJ1-5	TRBV19	.	14	.	CASRMNGANQPQHF	TGTGCCAGTCGCATGAACGGAGCTAATCAGCCCCAGCATTTT
TRBJ2-5	TRBV10-3	.	16	TRBD2	CAIGLAGVERQETQYF	TGTGCCATCGGCCTAGCGGGGGTGGAGAGGCAAGAGACCCAGTACTTC
TRBJ1-1	TRBV3-1/TRBV3-2	few	16	TRBD1	CASSQENVQGATEAFF	TGTGCCAGCAGCCAAGAGAATGTACAGGGGGCCACTGAAGCTTTCTTT
TRBJ1-2	TRBV6-2/TRBV6-3	.	14	TRBD1	CASSYRQGSWGYTF	TGTGCCAGCAGTTACCGACAGGGAAGCTGGGGCTACACCTTC
TRBJ1-1	TRBV10-3	.	15	TRBD1	CAISKLGTDNTEAFF	TGTGCCATCAGTAAGTTAGGGACAGACAACACTGAAGCTTTCTTT
TRBJ2-1	TRBV29-1	.	13	.	CSVSREYGNEQFF	TGCAGCGTTTCCCGGGAGTATGGGAATGAGCAGTTCTTC
TRBJ2-3	TRBV5-4	once	14	TRBD2	CASSPGPGGDTQYF	TGTGCCAGCAGCCCGGGCCCGGGGGGAGATACGCAGTATTTT
TRBJ1-1	TRBV18	.	14	.	CASSPARGNTEAFF	TGTGCCAGCTCCCCCGCCAGGGGGAACACTGAAGCTTTCTTT
TRBJ1-1	TRBV29-1	.	13	TRBD1	CSANRDRNTEAFF	TGCAGCGCTAACCGGGACAGGAACACTGAAGCTTTCTTT
TRBJ2-7	TRBV2	once	11	.	CAVGSSYEQYF	TGTGCCGTCGGTAGCTCCTACGAGCAGTACTTC
TRBJ2-2	TRBV9	.	15	TRBD1	CASSVSSGGIGELFF	TGTGCCAGCAGCGTAAGCTCAGGGGGAATCGGGGAGCTGTTTTTT
TRBJ2-7	TRBV10-1	.	16	TRBD2	CASSLAGGSSTYEQYF	TGCGCCAGCAGCCTAGCGGGAGGCAGTAGCACCTACGAGCAGTACTTC
TRBJ2-2	TRBV15	.	18	TRBD2	CATSKEGLAGTNTGELFF	TGTGCCACCAGCAAAGAGGGACTAGCGGGGACTAACACCGGGGAGCTGTTTTTT
TRBJ2-3	TRBV14	.	14	TRBD1	CASSSQGGTDTQYF	TGTGCCAGCAGCTCCCAGGGGGGCACAGATACGCAGTATTTT
TRBJ1-5	TRBV7-2	.	13	.	CASSQGVNQPQHF	TGTGCCAGCAGTCAAGGGGTTAATCAGCCCCAGCATTTT
TRBJ1-3	TRBV15	.	15	.	CALRGRGSVGNTIYF	TGTGCCCTCAGGGGCAGGGGCTCTGTTGGGAACACCATATATTTT
TRBJ2-1	TRBV6-6	.	14	TRBD2	CASSYGGGRNEQFF	TGTGCCAGCAGTTACGGCGGGGGGAGGAATGAGCAGTTCTTC
TRBJ2-7	TRBV7-2	few	15	.	CASSREPGQTYEQYF	TGTGCCAGCAGCCGGGAACCGGGACAAACCTACGAGCAGTACTTC
TRBJ2-2	TRBV9	.	17	TRBD1	CASSKGQGSKGTGELFF	TGTGCCAGCAGCAAAGGACAGGGCTCAAAGGGAACCGGGGAGCTGTTTTTT
TRBJ2-7	TRBV13	.	16	TRBD1	CASSLFSTGIPSEQYF	TGTGCCAGCAGCTTATTCTCGACAGGGATACCCAGCGAGCAGTACTTC
TRBJ1-5	TRBV28	few	16	TRBD1	CASSLPTGGWGQPQHF	TGTGCCAGCAGTTTACCAACAGGGGGCTGGGGTCAGCCCCAGCATTTT
TRBJ2-7	TRBV7-2	.	15	.	CASSYTSGLRYEQYF	TGTGCCAGCAGCTACACTAGTGGCCTTCGCTACGAGCAGTACTTC
TRBJ2-5	TRBV3-1/TRBV3-2	.	19	TRBD2	CASSTRLAGDADHQETQYF	TGTGCCAGCAGCACTCGACTAGCGGGGGACGCCGATCACCAAGAGACCCAGTACTTC
TRBJ2-5	TRBV20-1	.	14	.	CSASMPVVGETQYF	TGCAGTGCTAGTATGCCCGTCGTCGGGGAGACCCAGTACTTC
TRBJ1-1	TRBV12-3/TRBV12-4	once	13	.	CASSLSLNTEAFF	TGTGCCAGCAGTTTATCTTTGAACACTGAAGCTTTCTTT
TRBJ2-7	TRBV6-5	.	16	.	CASSYSATLTGSEQYF	TGTGCCAGCAGTTACTCCGCAACCTTAACAGGGAGCGAGCAGTACTTC